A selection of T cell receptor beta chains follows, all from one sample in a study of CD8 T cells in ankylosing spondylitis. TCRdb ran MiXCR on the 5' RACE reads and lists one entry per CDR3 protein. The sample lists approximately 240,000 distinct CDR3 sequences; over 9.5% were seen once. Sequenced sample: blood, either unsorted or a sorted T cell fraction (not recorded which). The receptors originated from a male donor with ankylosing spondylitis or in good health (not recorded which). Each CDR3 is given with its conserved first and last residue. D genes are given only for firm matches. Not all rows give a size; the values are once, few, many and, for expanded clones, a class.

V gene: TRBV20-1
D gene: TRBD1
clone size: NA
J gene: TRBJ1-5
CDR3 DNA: TGCAGTGCTAGAATGGTCGGGACAGGGGGCTCCTATAGCAATCAGCCCCAGCATTTT
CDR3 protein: CSARMVGTGGSYSNQPQHF

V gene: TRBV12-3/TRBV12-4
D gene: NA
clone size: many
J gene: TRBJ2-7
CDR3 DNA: TGTGCCAGCAGTCAGGGTAGTGGGGGGCTTAGCTCCTACGAGCAGTACTTC
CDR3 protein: CASSQGSGGLSSYEQYF

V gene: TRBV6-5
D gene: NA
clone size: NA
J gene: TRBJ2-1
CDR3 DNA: TGTGCCAGCAGTTACCGACCTTACAATGAGCAGTTCTTC
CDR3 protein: CASSYRPYNEQFF

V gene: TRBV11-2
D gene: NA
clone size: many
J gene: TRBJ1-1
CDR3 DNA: TGTGCCAGCAGCTTAGGCTACAGCACTGAAGCTTTCTTT
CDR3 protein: CASSLGYSTEAFF

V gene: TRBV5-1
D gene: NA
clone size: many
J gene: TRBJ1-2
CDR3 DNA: TGCGCCAGCAGCTTTTCGGCCGCCCAGAACTATGGCTACACCTTC
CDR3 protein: CASSFSAAQNYGYTF

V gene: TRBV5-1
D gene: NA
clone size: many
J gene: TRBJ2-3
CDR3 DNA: TGCGCCAGCAGCTTGTGGAGCGGCCACACAGATACGCAGTATTTT
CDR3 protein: CASSLWSGHTDTQYF

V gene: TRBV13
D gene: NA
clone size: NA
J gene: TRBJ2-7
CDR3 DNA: TGTGCCAGCAGCCGAGACTCAATCTCCTACGAGCAGTACTTC
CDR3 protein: CASSRDSISYEQYF

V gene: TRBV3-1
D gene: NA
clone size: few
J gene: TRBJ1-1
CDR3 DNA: TGTGCCAGCAGCCTCCCACCCGGCACTGAAGCTTTCTTT
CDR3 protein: CASSLPPGTEAFF

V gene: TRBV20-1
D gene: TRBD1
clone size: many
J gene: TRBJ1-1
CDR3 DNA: TGCAGTGCTAGGTCCTTGGGACAGGGATTGAACACTGAAGCTTTCTTT
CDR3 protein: CSARSLGQGLNTEAFF

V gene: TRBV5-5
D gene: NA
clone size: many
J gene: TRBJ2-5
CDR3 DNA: TGTGCCAGCAACCCCTTCAATCAACAAGAGACCCAGTACTTC
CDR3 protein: CASNPFNQQETQYF